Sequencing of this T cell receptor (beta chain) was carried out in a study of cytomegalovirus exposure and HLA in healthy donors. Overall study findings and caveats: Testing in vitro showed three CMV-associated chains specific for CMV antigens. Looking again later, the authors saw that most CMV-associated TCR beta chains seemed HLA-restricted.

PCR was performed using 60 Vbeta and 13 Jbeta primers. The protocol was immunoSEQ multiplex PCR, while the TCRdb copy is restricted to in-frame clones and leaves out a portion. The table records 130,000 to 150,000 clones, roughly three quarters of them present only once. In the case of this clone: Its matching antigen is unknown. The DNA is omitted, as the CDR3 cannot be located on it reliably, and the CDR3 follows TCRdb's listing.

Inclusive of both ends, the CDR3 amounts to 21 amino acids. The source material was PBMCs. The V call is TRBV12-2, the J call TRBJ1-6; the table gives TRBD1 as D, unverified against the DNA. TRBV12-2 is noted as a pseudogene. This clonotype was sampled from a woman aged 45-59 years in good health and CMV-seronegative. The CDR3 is CASRLAGPWGQGICWNSPLHF.